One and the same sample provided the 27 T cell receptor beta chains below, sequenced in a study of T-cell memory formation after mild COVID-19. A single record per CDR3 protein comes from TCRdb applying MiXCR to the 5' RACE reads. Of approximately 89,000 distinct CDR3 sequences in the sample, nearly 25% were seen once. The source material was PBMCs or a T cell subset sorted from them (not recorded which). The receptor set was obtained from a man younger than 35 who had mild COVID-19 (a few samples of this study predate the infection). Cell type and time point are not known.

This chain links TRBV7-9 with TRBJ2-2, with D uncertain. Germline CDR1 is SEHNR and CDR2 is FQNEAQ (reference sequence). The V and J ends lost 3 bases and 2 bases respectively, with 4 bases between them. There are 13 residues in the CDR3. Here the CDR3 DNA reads TGTGCCAGCAGCTTCTCTAACACCGGGGAGCTGTTTTTT. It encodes CASSFSNTGELFF.

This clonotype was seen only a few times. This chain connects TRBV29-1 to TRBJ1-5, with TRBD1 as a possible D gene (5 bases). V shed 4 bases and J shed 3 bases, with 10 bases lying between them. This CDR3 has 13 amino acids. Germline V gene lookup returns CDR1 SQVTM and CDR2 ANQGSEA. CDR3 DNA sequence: TGCAGCGTTGCGAGGGGCGACAATCAGCCCCAGCATTTT. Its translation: CSVARGDNQPQHF. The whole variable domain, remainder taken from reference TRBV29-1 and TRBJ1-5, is SAVISQKPSRDICQRGTSLTIQCQVDSQVTMMFWYRQQPGQSLTLIATANQGSEATYESGFVIDKFPISRPNLTFSTLTVSNMSPEDSSIYLCSVARGDNQPQHFGDGTRLSIL.

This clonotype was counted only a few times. The CDR3 coding sequence is TGCAGCGTTGATAGGGCAGGGCGCCCCACAGATACGCAGTATTTT. Its translation: CSVDRAGRPTDTQYF. The chain recombines TRBV29-1 with TRBJ2-3; possible D gene TRBD1, 5 bases. This CDR3 region has 15 residues. Trimming removed 3 bases from V and 2 bases from J, with 15 bases in between. Germline CDR1 SQVTM, CDR2 ANQGSEA.

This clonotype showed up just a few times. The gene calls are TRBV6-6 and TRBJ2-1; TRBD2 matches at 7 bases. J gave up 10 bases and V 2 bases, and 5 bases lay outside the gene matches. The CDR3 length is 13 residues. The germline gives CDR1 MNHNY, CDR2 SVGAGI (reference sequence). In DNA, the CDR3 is TGTGCCAGCAGTTACCGGACTAGTGGGGAGCAGTTCTTC. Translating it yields CASSYRTSGEQFF.

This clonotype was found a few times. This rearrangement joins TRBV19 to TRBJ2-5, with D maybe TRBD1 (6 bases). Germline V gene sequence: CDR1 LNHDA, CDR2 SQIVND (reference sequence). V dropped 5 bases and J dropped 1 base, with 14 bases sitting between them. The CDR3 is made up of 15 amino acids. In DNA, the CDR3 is TGTGCCAGTAGTCCGACGGACAGCCGCCAAGAGACCCAGTACTTC. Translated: CASSPTDSRQETQYF.

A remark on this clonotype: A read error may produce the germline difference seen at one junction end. CDR3 DNA sequence: TGTGCCAGCAGCGGGCTAGCGGCCTACAATGAGCAGTTATTC. Amino acid sequence: CASSGLAAYNEQLF. This sequence joins TRBV9 and TRBJ2-1; 7 nucleotides align to TRBD2. From germline, CDR1 is SGDLS and CDR2 YYNGEE. This CDR3 is 14 amino acids long.

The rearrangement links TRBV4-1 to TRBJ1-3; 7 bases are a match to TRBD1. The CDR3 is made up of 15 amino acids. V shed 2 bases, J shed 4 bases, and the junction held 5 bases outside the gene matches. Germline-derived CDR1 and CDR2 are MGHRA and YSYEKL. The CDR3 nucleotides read TGCGCCAGCAGCCAACAAGACAGGGAAGGAAACACCATATATTTT. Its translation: CASSQQDREGNTIYF.

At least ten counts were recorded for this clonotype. CDR3 amino acids: CASSTGQSPDTQYF. In DNA form, the CDR3 reads TGTGCCAGCAGTACGGGGCAGTCTCCGGATACGCAGTATTTT. The chain has TRBV6-5 and TRBJ2-3, with D perhaps given as TRBD1 or TRBD2 (5 bases each). V was cut by 5 bases and J by 6 bases, with 15 bases left in between. This CDR3 contains 14 residues. Germline V CDR1 and CDR2: MNHEY, SVGAGI.

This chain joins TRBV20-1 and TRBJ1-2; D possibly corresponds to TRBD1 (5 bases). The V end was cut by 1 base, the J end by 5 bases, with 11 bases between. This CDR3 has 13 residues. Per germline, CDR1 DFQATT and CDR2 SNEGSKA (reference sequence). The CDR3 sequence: CSARVLGEYGYTF. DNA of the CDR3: TGCAGTGCTAGAGTCCTAGGGGAGTATGGCTACACCTTC.

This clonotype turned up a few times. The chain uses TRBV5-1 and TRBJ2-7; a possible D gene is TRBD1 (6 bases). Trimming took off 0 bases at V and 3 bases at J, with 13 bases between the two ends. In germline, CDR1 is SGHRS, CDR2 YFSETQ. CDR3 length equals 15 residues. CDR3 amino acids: CASSLAVRGGYEQYF. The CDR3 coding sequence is TGCGCCAGCAGCTTGGCGGTCAGGGGTGGCTACGAGCAGTACTTC.

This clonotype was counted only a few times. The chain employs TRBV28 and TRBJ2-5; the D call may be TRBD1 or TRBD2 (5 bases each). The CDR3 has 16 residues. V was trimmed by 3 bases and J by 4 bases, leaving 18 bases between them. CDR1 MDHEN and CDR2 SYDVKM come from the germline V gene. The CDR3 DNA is TGTGCCAGCAGTTTGGGGGACCGCGCAAATAGAGAGACCCAGTACTTC. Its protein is CASSLGDRANRETQYF.

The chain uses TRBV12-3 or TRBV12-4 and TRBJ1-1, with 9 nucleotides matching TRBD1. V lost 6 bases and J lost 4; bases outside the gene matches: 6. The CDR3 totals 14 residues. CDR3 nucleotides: TGTGCCAGCAGCCTAATGGACAGGGGCACTGAAGCTTTCTTT. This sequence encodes CASSLMDRGTEAFF.

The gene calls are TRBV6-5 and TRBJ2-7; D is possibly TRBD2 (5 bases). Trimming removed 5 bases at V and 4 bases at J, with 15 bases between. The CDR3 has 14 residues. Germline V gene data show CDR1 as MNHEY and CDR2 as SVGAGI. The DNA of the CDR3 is TGTGCCAGCAGTCCCCACGGAGGCGGGTACGAGCAGTACGTC. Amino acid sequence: CASSPHGGGYEQYV.

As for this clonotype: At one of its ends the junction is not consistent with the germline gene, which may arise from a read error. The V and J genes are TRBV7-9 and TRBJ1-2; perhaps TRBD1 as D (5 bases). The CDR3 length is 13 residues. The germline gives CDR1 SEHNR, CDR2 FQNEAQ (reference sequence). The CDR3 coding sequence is TGTGCCAGCAGCTTAGAGAGGGGCCGGGAGTCTTTCTTC. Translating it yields CASSLERGRESFF.

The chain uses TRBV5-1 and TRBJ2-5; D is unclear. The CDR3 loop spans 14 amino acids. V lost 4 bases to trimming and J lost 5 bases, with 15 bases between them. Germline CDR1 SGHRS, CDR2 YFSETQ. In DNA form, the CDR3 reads TGCGCCAGCAGCGCCAATAACCGTCAGGAGACCCAGTACTTC. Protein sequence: CASSANNRQETQYF.

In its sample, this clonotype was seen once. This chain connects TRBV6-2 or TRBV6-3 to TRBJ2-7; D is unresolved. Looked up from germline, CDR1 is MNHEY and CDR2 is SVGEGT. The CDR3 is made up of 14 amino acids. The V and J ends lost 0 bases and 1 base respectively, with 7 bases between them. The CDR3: CASSYSRRSYEQYV. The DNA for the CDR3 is TGTGCCAGCAGTTACTCACGCAGATCCTACGAGCAGTACGTC.

The DNA of the CDR3 is TGTGCCAGCAGCCTGACAGGGCCCTATGGCTACACCTTC. This gives the protein CASSLTGPYGYTF. This rearrangement joins TRBV12-3 or TRBV12-4 to TRBJ1-2; 7 bases agree with TRBD1. V dropped 6 bases and J dropped 4; count of bases not matched to a gene: 5. The CDR3 is 13 amino acids.

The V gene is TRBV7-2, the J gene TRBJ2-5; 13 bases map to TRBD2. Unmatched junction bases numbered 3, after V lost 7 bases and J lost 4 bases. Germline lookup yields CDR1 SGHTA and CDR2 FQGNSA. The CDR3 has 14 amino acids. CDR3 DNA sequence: TGTGCCAGCACAACTAGCGGGGGGGCAGAGACCCAGTACTTC. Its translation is CASTTSGGAETQYF.

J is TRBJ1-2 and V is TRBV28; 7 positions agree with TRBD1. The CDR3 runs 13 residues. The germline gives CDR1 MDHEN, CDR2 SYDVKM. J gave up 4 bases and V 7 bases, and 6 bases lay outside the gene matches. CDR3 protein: CASTPTGTYGYTF. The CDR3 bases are TGTGCCAGCACTCCGACAGGGACCTATGGCTACACCTTC.

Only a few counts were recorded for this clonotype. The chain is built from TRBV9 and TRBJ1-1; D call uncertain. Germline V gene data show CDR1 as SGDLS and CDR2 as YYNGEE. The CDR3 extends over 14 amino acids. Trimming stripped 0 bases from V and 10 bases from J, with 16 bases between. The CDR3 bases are TGTGCCAGCAGCGTAGCTAGTATGGGATCCGGAGCTTTCTTT. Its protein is CASSVASMGSGAFF.

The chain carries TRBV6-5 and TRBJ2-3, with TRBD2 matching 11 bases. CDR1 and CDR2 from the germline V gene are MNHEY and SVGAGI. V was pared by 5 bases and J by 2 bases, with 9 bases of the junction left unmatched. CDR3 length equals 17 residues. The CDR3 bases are TGTGCCAGCAGTCCCCTGACTAGCGGGGAGTTCACAGATACGCAGTATTTT. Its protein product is CASSPLTSGEFTDTQYF.

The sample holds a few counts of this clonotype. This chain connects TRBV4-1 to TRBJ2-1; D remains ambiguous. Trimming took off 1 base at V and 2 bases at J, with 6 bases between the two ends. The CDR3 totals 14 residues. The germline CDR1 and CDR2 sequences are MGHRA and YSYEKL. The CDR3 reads CASSQVGTYNEQFF. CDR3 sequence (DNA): TGCGCCAGCAGCCAAGTTGGCACCTACAATGAGCAGTTCTTC.

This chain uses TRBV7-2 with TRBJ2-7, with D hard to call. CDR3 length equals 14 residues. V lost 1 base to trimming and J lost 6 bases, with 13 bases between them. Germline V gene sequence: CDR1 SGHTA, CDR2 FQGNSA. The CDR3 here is CASSLVPVSSEQYV. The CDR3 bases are TGTGCCAGCAGCTTAGTTCCGGTTAGCAGCGAGCAGTACGTC.

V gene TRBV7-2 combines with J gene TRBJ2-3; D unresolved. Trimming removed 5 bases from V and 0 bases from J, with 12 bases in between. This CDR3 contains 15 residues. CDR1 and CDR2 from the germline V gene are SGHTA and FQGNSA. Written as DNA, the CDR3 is TGTGCCAGCAGCCGAAGATTTTCCAGCACAGATACGCAGTATTTT. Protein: CASSRRFSSTDTQYF.

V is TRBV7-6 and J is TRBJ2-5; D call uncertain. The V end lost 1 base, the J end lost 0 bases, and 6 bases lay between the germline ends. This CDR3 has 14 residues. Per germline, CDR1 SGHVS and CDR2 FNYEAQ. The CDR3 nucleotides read TGTGCCAGCAGCTTAGAAGGGTACCAAGAGACCCAGTACTTC. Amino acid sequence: CASSLEGYQETQYF.

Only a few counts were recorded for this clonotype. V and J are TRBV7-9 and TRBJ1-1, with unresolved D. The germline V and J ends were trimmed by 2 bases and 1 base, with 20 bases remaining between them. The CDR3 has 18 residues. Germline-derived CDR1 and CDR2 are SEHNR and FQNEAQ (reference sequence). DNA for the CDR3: TGTGCCAGCAGCTTATCTGGGGAGCGCCGGGTCACGAACACTGAAGCTTTCTTT. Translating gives CASSLSGERRVTNTEAFF.

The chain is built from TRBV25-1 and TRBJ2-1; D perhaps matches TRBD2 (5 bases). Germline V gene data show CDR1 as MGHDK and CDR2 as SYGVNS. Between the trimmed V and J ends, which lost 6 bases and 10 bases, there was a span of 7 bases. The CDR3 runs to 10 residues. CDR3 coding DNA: TGTGCCAGCAGGGGAGCCGAGCAGTTCTTC. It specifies CASRGAEQFF.